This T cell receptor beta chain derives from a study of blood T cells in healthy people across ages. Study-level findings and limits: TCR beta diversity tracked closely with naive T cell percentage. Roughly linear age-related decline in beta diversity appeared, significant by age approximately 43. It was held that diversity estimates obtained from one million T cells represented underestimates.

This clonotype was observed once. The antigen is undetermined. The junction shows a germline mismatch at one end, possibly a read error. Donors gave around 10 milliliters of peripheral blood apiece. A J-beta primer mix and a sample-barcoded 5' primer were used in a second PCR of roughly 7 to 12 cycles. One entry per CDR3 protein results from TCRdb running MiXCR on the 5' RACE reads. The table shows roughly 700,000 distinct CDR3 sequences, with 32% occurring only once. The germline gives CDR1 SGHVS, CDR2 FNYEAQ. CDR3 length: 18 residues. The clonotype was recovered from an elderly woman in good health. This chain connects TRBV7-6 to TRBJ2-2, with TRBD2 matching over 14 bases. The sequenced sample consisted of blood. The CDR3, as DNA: TGTGCCAGCAGCTTAGGACTAGCGGGGGGGATGAACACCGGGGAGCGGTTTTTT. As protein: CASSLGLAGGMNTGERFF. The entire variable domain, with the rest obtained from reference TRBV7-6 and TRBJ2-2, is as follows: GAGVSQSPRYKVTKRGQDVALRCDPISGHVSLYWYRQALGQGPEFLTYFNYEAQQDKSGLPNDRFSAERPEGSISTLTIQRTEQRDSAMYRCASSLGLAGGMNTGERFFGEGSRLTVL.